One sample yielded the 7 T cell receptor beta chains listed below, sequenced in a study of glioma-infiltrating T cells after dendritic cell vaccination. Profiling relied on immunoSEQ multiplex PCR, and the TCRdb table lists in-frame clones only, not all of them. The top ten clones hold roughly 2% of a sample with tens of thousands of clones, 90% of them seen once. The source was blood, collected before dendritic cell vaccination. These receptors all stem from a human donor with glioblastoma.

CDR3 sequence: CASTRTGLEGYTF. Written as DNA, the CDR3 is TGTGCTAGTACCCGGACAGGGCTAGAGGGCTACACCTTC. The J gene is TRBJ1-2, the V gene TRBV12-5; 8 positions agree with TRBD1. The CDR3 is 13 amino acids. V shed 8 bases, J shed 8 bases, and the junction held 10 bases outside the gene matches. CDR1 is LGHNT, CDR2 FRNRAP, per germline. Filled out from reference TRBV12-5 and TRBJ1-2, the complete variable domain reads DARVTQTPRHKVTEMGQEVTMRCQPILGHNTVFWYRQTMMQGLELLAYFRNRAPLDDSGMPKDRFSAEMPDATLATLKIQPSEPRDSAVYFCASTRTGLEGYTFGSGTRLTVV.

The gene calls are TRBV7-2 and TRBJ1-1; D is possibly TRBD1 (6 bases). CDR3 length: 14 residues. The V and J ends lost 5 bases and 5 bases respectively, with 15 bases between them. Looked up from germline, CDR1 is SGHTA and CDR2 is FQGNSA. For the CDR3, the DNA is TGTGCCAGCAGCCCGGGGGGGGGCCGGACTGAAGCTTTCTTT. Residues: CASSPGGGRTEAFF. The whole variable domain, filled in from reference TRBV7-2 and TRBJ1-1, reads GAGVSQSPSNKVTEKGKDVELRCDPISGHTALYWYRQSLGQGLEFLIYFQGNSAPDKSGLPSDRFSAERTGGSVSTLTIQRTQQEDSAVYLCASSPGGGRTEAFFGQGTRLTVV.

This rearrangement joins TRBV4-2 to TRBJ1-4; TRBD1 matches 10 bases. V shed 7 bases and J 8 bases; nucleotides not matched to a gene: 4. CDR1 LGHNA and CDR2 YNFKEQ come from the germline V gene. The CDR3 runs to 13 residues. The CDR3 spells CASNDRGREKLFF. DNA for the CDR3: TGTGCCAGCAACGACAGGGGGCGGGAAAAACTGTTTTTT.

The chain combines TRBV14 with TRBJ1-6, with D hard to call. Trimming stripped 1 base from V and 10 bases from J, with 8 bases between. Looked up from germline, CDR1 is SGHDN and CDR2 is FVKESK. This CDR3 contains 13 residues. The CDR3 DNA is TGTGCCAGCAGCCAAGTGGGCGCCTCACCCCTCCACTTT. Protein sequence: CASSQVGASPLHF.

The chain couples TRBV5-4 to TRBJ1-2; D gene unclear. The CDR3 extends over 11 amino acids. V gave up 4 bases and J gave up 5 bases, with 6 bases separating them. Germline V gene sequence: CDR1 SGHNT, CDR2 YYREEE (reference sequence). This chain's CDR3 is CASSPGYGYTF. The CDR3 DNA reads TGTGCCAGCAGCCCCGGGTATGGCTACACCTTC.

This chain links TRBV29-1 with TRBJ1-1; D unresolved. This CDR3 has 12 residues. The germline V gene has CDR1 SQVTM and CDR2 ANQGSEA. Trimming stripped 4 bases from V and 6 bases from J, with 12 bases between. CDR3 in amino acids: CSVGDTQAEAFF. The CDR3 DNA reads as TGCAGCGTTGGTGACACCCAGGCTGAAGCTTTCTTT. Supplemented by reference TRBV29-1 and TRBJ1-1, the full variable domain reads SAVISQKPSRDICQRGTSLTIQCQVDSQVTMMFWYRQQPGQSLTLIATANQGSEATYESGFVIDKFPISRPNLTFSTLTVSNMSPEDSSIYLCSVGDTQAEAFFGQGTRLTVV.

A note on this clone: This CDR3 is also generated by other DNA sequences in the sample. CDR3 sequence: CASSPGQGSGNTIYF. The DNA of the CDR3 is TGCGCCAGCAGCCCGGGTCAAGGCTCTGGAAACACCATATATTTT. V is TRBV5-1 and J is TRBJ1-3; the D is unclear. The CDR3 loop spans 15 amino acids. Trimming cost V 4 bases and J 0 bases, with 11 bases left between them. Per the germline V gene, CDR1 is SGHRS and CDR2 is YFSETQ.